The 23 T cell receptor beta chains below come from one sample, sequenced in a study of cytomegalovirus exposure and HLA in healthy donors. Amplification used 60 Vbeta primers and 13 Jbeta primers. Produced via immunoSEQ multiplex PCR; TCRdb's table is partial and in-frame only. The sample records some 240,000 clones, 85% to 95% being singletons. Sequenced sample: PBMCs. The receptors here all came from a girl aged 2 to 10 in good health and CMV-seronegative.

The chain has TRBV27 and TRBJ1-1, with a tentative D call TRBD1 (6 bases). Trimming took off 6 bases at V and 3 bases at J, with 14 bases between the two ends. Germline V gene data show CDR1 as MNHEY and CDR2 as SMNVEV (reference sequence). The CDR3 extends over 14 amino acids. The DNA of the CDR3 is TGTGCCAGCAGCCTGCGGGGGGCCTACACTGAAGCTTTCTTT. It codes for CASSLRGAYTEAFF.

The chain employs TRBV5-6 and TRBJ2-3; 16 bases agree with TRBD2. CDR3 size: 19 residues. After removal of 4 bases from V and 1 base from J, the junction contained 9 bases not matched to a gene. CDR1 SGHDT and CDR2 YYEEEE come from the germline V gene. CDR3 region: CASSNWGLAGGPRTDTQYF. CDR3 bases: TGTGCCAGCAGCAACTGGGGACTAGCGGGAGGGCCGCGCACAGATACGCAGTATTTT.

Notes on this clone: One end of the junction does not line up with germline, which may come from a read error. The chain couples TRBV7-7 to TRBJ2-1; 7 nucleotides match TRBD1. From germline, CDR1 is SSHAT and CDR2 FNYEAQ (reference sequence). This CDR3 region has 15 residues. The CDR3 spells CASSLDRASYNEQFF. The DNA of the CDR3 is TGTGCTAGCAGCTTAGACAGGGCCTCCTACAATGAGCAGTTCTTC.

The V and J genes are TRBV30 and TRBJ2-3, with TRBD1 matching over 8 bases. This CDR3 region has 15 residues. V was pared by 4 bases and J by 2 bases, with 8 bases of the junction left unmatched. CDR1 and CDR2 (germline): GTSNPN, SVGIG (reference sequence). The chain's CDR3 is CAWTLQGVATDTQYF. The CDR3 nucleotides read TGTGCCTGGACCTTACAGGGGGTCGCCACAGATACGCAGTATTTT.

The chain carries TRBV6-5 and TRBJ1-1; 7 nucleotides agree with TRBD1. The CDR3 is 13 amino acids. J gave up 6 bases and V 6 bases, and 7 bases lay outside the gene matches. Germline V gene data show CDR1 as MNHEY and CDR2 as SVGAGI. CDR3 DNA: TGTGCCAGCAGAACCGACAGGGAGGCTGAAGCTTTCTTT. It yields the protein CASRTDREAEAFF.

The rearrangement uses TRBV7-3 and TRBJ2-1, with D hard to call. Trimming took off 7 bases at V and 3 bases at J, with 7 bases between the two ends. This CDR3 is 12 amino acids long. CDR1 is SGHTA, CDR2 FQGTGA, per germline. This chain's CDR3 is CASTPSYNEQFF. The CDR3 nucleotides are TGTGCCAGCACCCCTAGCTACAATGAGCAGTTCTTC.

The chain is built from TRBV5-1 and TRBJ1-6, with D possibly matching TRBD1 (6 bases). The CDR3 consists of 16 residues. The V and J ends lost 5 bases and 0 bases respectively, with 12 bases between them. Germline-derived CDR1 and CDR2 are SGHRS and YFSETQ. CDR3 sequence: CASSPRGSSYNSPLHF. The CDR3 DNA sequence: TGCGCCAGCAGTCCAAGGGGGAGCTCCTATAATTCACCCCTCCACTTT.

The CDR3 loop is CASSRLQQGVPSYEQYF. In DNA form, the CDR3 reads TGCGCCAGCAGCCGCCTGCAACAGGGGGTCCCTTCCTACGAGCAGTACTTC. The chain has TRBV4-1 and TRBJ2-7, with 8 bases identical to TRBD1. V trimming: 4 bases; J trimming: 1 base; junction bases outside the gene matches: 12. The CDR3 contains 17 residues. The germline gives CDR1 MGHRA, CDR2 YSYEKL.

This clone appeared a single time. The CDR3 nucleotides read TGTGCCAGCAGCTTACCTCAGGGGAATCCACCCCTCCACTTT. It specifies CASSLPQGNPPLHF. This chain uses TRBV5-5 with TRBJ1-6, with D possibly matching TRBD1 (6 bases). V was cut by 2 bases and J by 11 bases, with 14 bases left in between. The CDR3 runs 14 residues. CDR1 SGHKS and CDR2 YYEKEE come from the germline V gene (reference sequence).

The CDR3 protein is CASSRLVGANEQFF. CDR3 nucleotide sequence: TGTGCCAGCAGTAGACTAGTCGGAGCCAATGAGCAGTTCTTC. The J gene is TRBJ2-1, the V gene TRBV27, with a tentative D call TRBD2 (6 bases). This CDR3 contains 14 residues. Germline lookup yields CDR1 MNHEY and CDR2 SMNVEV (reference sequence). The V end was cut by 5 bases, the J end by 6 bases, with 14 bases between.

The genes are TRBV4-1 and TRBJ1-1, with a possible D match to TRBD1 (5 bases). Trimming left V 0 bases short and J 5 bases short, with 10 bases between. CDR1 MGHRA and CDR2 YSYEKL come from the germline V gene. The CDR3 runs to 14 residues. CDR3 region: CASSQEIAGTEAFF. CDR3 bases: TGCGCCAGCAGCCAAGAGATAGCAGGGACTGAAGCTTTCTTT.

The rearrangement links TRBV7-2 to TRBJ2-7, with D perhaps TRBD2 (6 bases). Germline V CDR1 and CDR2: SGHTA, FQGNSA. The CDR3 consists of 15 residues. V was pared by 5 bases and J by 0 bases, with 14 bases between. In nucleotides, the CDR3 is TGTGCCAGCAGCCGGGACTTACTAAGCTCCTACGAGCAGTACTTC. This sequence encodes CASSRDLLSSYEQYF.

This clone has a handful of counts. This chain links TRBV30 with TRBJ1-3; D remains ambiguous. V shed 0 bases and J shed 4 bases, with 4 bases lying between them. The CDR3 runs to 12 residues. Germline lookup yields CDR1 GTSNPN and CDR2 SVGIG (reference sequence). The DNA of the CDR3 is TGTGCCTGGAGTGTCAGGGGAAACACCATATATTTT. It is translated as CAWSVRGNTIYF. Full variable domain (missing parts from reference TRBV30 and TRBJ1-3): SQTIHQWPATLVQPVGSPLSLECTVEGTSNPNLYWYRQAAGRGLQLLFYSVGIGQISSEVPQNLSASRPQDRQFILSSKKLLLSDSGFYLCAWSVRGNTIYFGEGSWLTVV.

This chain connects TRBV29-1 to TRBJ1-2; 10 nucleotides agree with TRBD1. The CDR3 sequence is 13 residues long. Germline V CDR1 and CDR2: SQVTM, ANQGSEA. V lost 2 bases to trimming and J lost 7 bases; unmatched junction nucleotides: 4. CDR3 sequence (DNA): TGCAGCGTTGAACGACAGGGGGCGCTTGGCTACACCTTC. Translation: CSVERQGALGYTF. Based on the CDR3 plus reference TRBV29-1 and TRBJ1-2, the full variable domain is SAVISQKPSRDICQRGTSLTIQCQVDSQVTMMFWYRQQPGQSLTLIATANQGSEATYESGFVIDKFPISRPNLTFSTLTVSNMSPEDSSIYLCSVERQGALGYTFGSGTRLTVV.

The chain combines TRBV10-3 with TRBJ1-1, with 7 bases aligning to TRBD1. This CDR3 has 14 residues. Germline CDR1 is ENHRY and CDR2 is SYGVKD. The ends lost 9 bases at V and 0 bases at J; junction bases unmatched: 7. The CDR3 is CAITPGQLNTEAFF. CDR3 nucleotides: TGTGCCATTACACCGGGACAGCTGAACACTGAAGCTTTCTTT.

In this sample, this clone turned up once. The germline gene is not matched at one end of the junction; a read error may be the cause. This chain uses TRBV12-5 with TRBJ1-1, with 10 positions matching TRBD1. Germline V CDR1 and CDR2: LGHNT, FRNRAP. The CDR3 extends over 15 amino acids. The CDR3 spells CASDLNSGQGTEAFF. Here the CDR3 DNA reads TGTGCTAGTGATTTGAATTCGGGACAGGGGACTGAAGCTTTCTTT. The full variable domain, in which reference TRBV12-5 and TRBJ1-1 provide the parts outside the CDR3, is DARVTQTPRHKVTEMGQEVTMRCQPILGHNTVFWYRQTMMQGLELLAYFRNRAPLDDSGMPKDRFSAEMPDATLATLKIQPSEPRDSAVYFCASDLNSGQGTEAFFGQGTRLTVV.

The chain is built from TRBV4-1 and TRBJ1-1; 8 nucleotides line up with TRBD1. The CDR3 has 15 amino acids. The ends lost 5 bases at V and 7 bases at J; junction bases unmatched: 12. Germline V gives CDR1 MGHRA, CDR2 YSYEKL. The CDR3 loop reads CASSWKTGQALEAFF. The CDR3 coding sequence is TGCGCCAGCAGCTGGAAGACGGGACAGGCGCTTGAAGCTTTCTTT.

As concerns this clone: In the same sample, other DNA sequences code for this CDR3. This rearrangement joins TRBV29-1 to TRBJ1-1; 7 bases are shared with TRBD1. The CDR3 runs to 11 residues. V lost 6 bases and J lost 5; bases outside the gene matches: 3. Germline V gene sequence: CDR1 SQVTM, CDR2 ANQGSEA. The CDR3 DNA sequence: TGCAGCGTACAGGGGAATACTGAAGCTTTCTTT. This sequence encodes CSVQGNTEAFF.

This rearrangement joins TRBV6-5 to TRBJ1-2; 11 nucleotides agree with TRBD1. Trimming at V came to 0 bases and at J to 4 bases, leaving 4 bases not matched to a gene. CDR3 length: 16 residues. Germline V gene lookup returns CDR1 MNHEY and CDR2 SVGAGI. CDR3 sequence: CASSYSGQGALYGYTF. The CDR3 DNA reads as TGTGCCAGCAGTTACTCTGGACAGGGGGCGCTCTATGGCTACACCTTC.

The CDR3 loop reads CASGLGGSNEQFF. CDR3 sequence (DNA): TGTGCCAGTGGGTTGGGGGGTAGCAATGAGCAGTTCTTC. The chain is built from TRBV19 and TRBJ2-1, with D tentatively TRBD2 (6 bases). The germline V and J ends were trimmed by 8 bases and 6 bases, with 14 bases remaining between them. This CDR3 is built from 13 residues. The germline gives CDR1 LNHDA, CDR2 SQIVND (reference sequence). Based on the CDR3 plus reference TRBV19 and TRBJ2-1, the full variable domain is DGGITQSPKYLFRKEGQNVTLSCEQNLNHDAMYWYRQDPGQGLRLIYYSQIVNDFQKGDIAEGYSVSREKKESFPLTVTSAQKNPTAFYLCASGLGGSNEQFFGPGTRLTVL.

This clone was seen a single time. Other DNA sequences in this specimen translate into the identical CDR3. V gene TRBV19 combines with J gene TRBJ1-5; the match to TRBD1 covers 9 bases. There are 17 residues in the CDR3. Germline trimming cut 5 bases from V and 0 bases from J; bases unmatched to any gene: 8. In germline, CDR1 is LNHDA, CDR2 SQIVND (reference sequence). The CDR3, as DNA: TGTGCCAGTAGTCCACAGGGGGCGCGGGATAGCAATCAGCCCCAGCATTTT. Translated: CASSPQGARDSNQPQHF.

This chain uses TRBV12-5 with TRBJ2-1; 8 bases align to TRBD2. The CDR3 consists of 18 residues. Trimming cost V 2 bases and J 0 bases; bases outside gene matches: 9. Germline assignment: CDR1 LGHNT and CDR2 FRNRAP. This chain's CDR3 is CASGLPSGPPSSYNEQFF. CDR3 bases: TGTGCTAGTGGTTTGCCTAGCGGGCCCCCAAGCTCCTACAATGAGCAGTTCTTC.

The chain carries TRBV2 and TRBJ1-5; D unclear. CDR3 size: 16 residues. Germline CDR1 SNHLY, CDR2 FYNNEI. Trimming took off 5 bases at V and 0 bases at J, with 14 bases between the two ends. CDR3 in DNA: TGTGCCAGCAGTTCTGAGGCCGGGAATAGCAATCAGCCCCAGCATTTT. This translates into CASSSEAGNSNQPQHF. Full variable domain (remainder filled in from reference TRBV2 and TRBJ1-5): EPEVTQTPSHQVTQMGQEVILRCVPISNHLYFYWYRQILGQKVEFLVSFYNNEISEKSEIFDDQFSVERPDGSNFTLKIRSTKLEDSAMYFCASSSEAGNSNQPQHFGDGTRLSIL.